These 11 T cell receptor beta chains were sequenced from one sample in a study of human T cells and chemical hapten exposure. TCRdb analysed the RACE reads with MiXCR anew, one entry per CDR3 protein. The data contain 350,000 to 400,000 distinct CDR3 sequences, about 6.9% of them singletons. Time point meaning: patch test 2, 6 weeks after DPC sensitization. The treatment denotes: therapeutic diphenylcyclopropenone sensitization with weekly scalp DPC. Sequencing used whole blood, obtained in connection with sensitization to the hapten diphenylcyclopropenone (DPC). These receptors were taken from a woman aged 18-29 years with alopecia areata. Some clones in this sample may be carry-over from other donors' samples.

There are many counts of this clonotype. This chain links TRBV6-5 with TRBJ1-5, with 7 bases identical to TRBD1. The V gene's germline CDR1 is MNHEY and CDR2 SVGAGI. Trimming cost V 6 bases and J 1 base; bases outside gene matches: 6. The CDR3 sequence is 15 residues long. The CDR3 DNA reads TGTGCCAGCAGGGAGGACAGGTGGAGCAATCAGCCCCAGCATTTT. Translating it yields CASREDRWSNQPQHF.

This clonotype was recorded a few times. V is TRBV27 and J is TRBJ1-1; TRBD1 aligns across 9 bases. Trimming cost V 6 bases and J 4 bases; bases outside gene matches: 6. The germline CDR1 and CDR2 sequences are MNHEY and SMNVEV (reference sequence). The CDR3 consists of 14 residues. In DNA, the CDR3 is TGTGCCAGCAGAACAACAGGGGGCCGCACTGAAGCTTTCTTT. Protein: CASRTTGGRTEAFF.

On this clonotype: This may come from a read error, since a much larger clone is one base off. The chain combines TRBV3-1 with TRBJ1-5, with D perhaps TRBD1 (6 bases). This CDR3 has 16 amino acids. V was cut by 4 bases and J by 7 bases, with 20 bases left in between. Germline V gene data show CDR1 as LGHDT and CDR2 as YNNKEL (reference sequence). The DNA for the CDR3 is TGTGCCAGCAGCCCCCAAACACAGGGAGTTCTCCAGCCCCAGCATTTT. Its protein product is CASSPQTQGVLQPQHF.

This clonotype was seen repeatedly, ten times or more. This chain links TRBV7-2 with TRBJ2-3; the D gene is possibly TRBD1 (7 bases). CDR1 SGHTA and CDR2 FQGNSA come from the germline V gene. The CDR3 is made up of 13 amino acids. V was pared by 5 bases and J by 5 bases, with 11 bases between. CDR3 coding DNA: TGTGCCAGCAGCCCCCAGGGGGGAGATACGCAGTATTTT. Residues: CASSPQGGDTQYF.

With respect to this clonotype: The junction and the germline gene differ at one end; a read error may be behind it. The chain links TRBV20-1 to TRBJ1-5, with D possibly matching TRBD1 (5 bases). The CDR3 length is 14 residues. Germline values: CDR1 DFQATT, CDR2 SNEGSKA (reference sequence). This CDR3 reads CCASGGRNNQPQHF. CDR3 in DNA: TGCTGTGCTAGTGGGGGACGGAACAATCAGCCCCAGCATTTT.

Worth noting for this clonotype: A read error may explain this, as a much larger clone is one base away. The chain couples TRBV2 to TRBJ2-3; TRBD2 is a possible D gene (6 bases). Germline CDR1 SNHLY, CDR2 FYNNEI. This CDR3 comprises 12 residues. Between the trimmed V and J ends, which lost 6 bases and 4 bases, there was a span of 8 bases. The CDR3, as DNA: TGTGCCAGCAGCCGGGACTCAGATACGCAGTATTTT. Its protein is CASSRDSDTQYF.

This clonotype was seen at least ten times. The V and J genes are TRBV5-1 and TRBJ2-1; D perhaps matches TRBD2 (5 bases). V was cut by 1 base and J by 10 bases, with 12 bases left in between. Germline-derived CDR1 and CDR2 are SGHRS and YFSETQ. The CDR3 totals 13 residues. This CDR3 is CASSLWGDGEQFF. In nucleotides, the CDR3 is TGCGCCAGCAGCTTGTGGGGAGATGGGGAGCAGTTCTTC. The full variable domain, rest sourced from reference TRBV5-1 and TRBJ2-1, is KAGVTQTPRYLIKTRGQQVTLSCSPISGHRSVSWYQQTPGQGLQFLFEYFSETQRNKGNFPGRFSGRQFSNSRSEMNVSTLELGDSALYLCASSLWGDGEQFFGPGTRLTVL.

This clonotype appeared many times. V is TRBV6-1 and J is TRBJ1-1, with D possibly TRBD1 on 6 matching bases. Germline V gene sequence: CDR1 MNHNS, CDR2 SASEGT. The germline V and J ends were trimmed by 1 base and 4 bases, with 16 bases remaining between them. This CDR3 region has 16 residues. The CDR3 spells CASSEEGGPWGTEAFF. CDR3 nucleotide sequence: TGTGCCAGCAGTGAAGAGGGGGGGCCGTGGGGCACTGAAGCTTTCTTT.

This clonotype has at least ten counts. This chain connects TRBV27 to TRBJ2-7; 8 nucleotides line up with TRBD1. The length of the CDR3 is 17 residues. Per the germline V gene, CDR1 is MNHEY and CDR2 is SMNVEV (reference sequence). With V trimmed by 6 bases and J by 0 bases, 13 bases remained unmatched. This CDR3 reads CASSPIGQGYTSYEQYF. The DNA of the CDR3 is TGTGCCAGCAGCCCGATCGGACAGGGCTACACCTCCTACGAGCAGTACTTC.

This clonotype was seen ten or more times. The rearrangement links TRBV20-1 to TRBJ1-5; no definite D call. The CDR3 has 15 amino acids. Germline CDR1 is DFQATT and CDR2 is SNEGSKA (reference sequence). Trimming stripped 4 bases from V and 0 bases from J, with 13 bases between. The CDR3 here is CSATKALSSNQPQHF. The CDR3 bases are TGCAGTGCTACTAAAGCCTTGAGTAGCAATCAGCCCCAGCATTTT.

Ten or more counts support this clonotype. The CDR3 region has the DNA TGTGCCAGCAGTTATCTTTTGGCAGCACCTTATGGCTACACCTTC. As protein: CASSYLLAAPYGYTF. This chain uses TRBV6-2 or TRBV6-3 with TRBJ1-2; no clear D. Germline V gives CDR1 MNHEY, CDR2 SVGEGT. Trimming stripped 3 bases from V and 5 bases from J, with 16 bases between. CDR3 length equals 15 residues.